The T cell receptor beta chain under discussion was sequenced for a study of neurological immune-mediated disorders. The CDR3 is 13 amino acids. Germline-derived CDR1 and CDR2 are SGHRS and YFSETQ. V lost 0 bases and J 5 bases, leaving 8 bases between the germline ends. This clonotype was observed at least ten times. Its specificity is unknown. Study-wide findings and caveats: The greatest degree of TCR clonal expansion was observed in HTLV-1-associated myelopathy, with the lowest in multiple sclerosis, below that of healthy controls. Among 34 multiple sclerosis patients, phylogenetic grouping put the repertoires of 18 into a single related-CDR3 cluster, a possible signature.

5'RACE employing 10-nucleotide random UMIs yielded the cDNA. Using its own MiXCR run on the 5' RACE reads, TCRdb lists one record per CDR3 protein. The top ten hold 1.3% to 1.5% of the sample, which has roughly 48,000 distinct CDR3 sequences, around 5.8% seen once. The sorted libraries involved the use of about 930,000 CD4+ or CD8+ T cells. This sequence was found in a woman aged 18-29 years with multiple sclerosis. V gene TRBV5-1 combines with J gene TRBJ2-5; D not resolved. The sequenced sample consisted of CD4+ T cells from blood. The CDR3 coding sequence is TGCGCCAGCAGCTTGGGTCATGGGGAGACCCAGTACTTC. Its protein product is CASSLGHGETQYF. Combining the CDR3 with reference TRBV5-1 and TRBJ2-5 gives the whole variable domain KAGVTQTPRYLIKTRGQQVTLSCSPISGHRSVSWYQQTPGQGLQFLFEYFSETQRNKGNFPGRFSGRQFSNSRSEMNVSTLELGDSALYLCASSLGHGETQYFGPGTRLLVL.